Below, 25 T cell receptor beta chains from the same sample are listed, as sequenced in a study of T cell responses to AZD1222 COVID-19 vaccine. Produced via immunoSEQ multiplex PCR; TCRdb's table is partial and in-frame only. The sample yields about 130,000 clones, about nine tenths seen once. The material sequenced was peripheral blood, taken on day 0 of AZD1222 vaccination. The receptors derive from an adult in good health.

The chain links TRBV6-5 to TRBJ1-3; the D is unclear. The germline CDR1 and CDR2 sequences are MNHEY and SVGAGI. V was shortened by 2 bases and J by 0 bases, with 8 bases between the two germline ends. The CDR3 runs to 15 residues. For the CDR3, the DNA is TGTGCCAGCAGTTACGGGAGACACTCTGGAAACACCATATATTTT. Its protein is CASSYGRHSGNTIYF.

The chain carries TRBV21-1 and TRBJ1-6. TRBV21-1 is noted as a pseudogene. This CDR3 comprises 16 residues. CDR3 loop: CASSEPGGQSYSPLHF. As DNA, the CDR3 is TGTGCCAGCAGCGAGCCGGGGGGACAGAGCTATTCACCCCTCCACTTT.

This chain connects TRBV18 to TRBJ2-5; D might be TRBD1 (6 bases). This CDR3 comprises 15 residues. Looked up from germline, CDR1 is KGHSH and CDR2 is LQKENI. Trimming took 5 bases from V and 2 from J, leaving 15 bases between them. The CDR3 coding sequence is TGTGCCAGCTCAACCCTTTCGGGACAACAAGAGACCCAGTACTTC. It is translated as CASSTLSGQQETQYF.

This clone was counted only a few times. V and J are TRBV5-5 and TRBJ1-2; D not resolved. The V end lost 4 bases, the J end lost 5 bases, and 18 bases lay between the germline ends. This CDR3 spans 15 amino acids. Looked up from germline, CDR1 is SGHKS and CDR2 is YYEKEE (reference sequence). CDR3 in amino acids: CASSRDPAAEYGYTF. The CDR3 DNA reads TGTGCCAGCAGCAGGGATCCAGCTGCCGAATATGGCTACACCTTC. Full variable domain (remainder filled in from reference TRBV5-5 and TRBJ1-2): DAGVTQSPTHLIKTRGQQVTLRCSPISGHKSVSWYQQVLGQGPQFIFQYYEKEERGRGNFPDRFSARQFPNYSSELNVNALLLGDSALYLCASSRDPAAEYGYTFGSGTRLTVV.

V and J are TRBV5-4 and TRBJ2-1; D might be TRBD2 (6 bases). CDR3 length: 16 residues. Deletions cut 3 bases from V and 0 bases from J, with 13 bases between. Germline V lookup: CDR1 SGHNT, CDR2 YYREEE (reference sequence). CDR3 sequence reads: CASSWGWRGSYNEQFF. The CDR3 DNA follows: TGTGCCAGCAGCTGGGGTTGGCGGGGCTCCTACAATGAGCAGTTCTTC.

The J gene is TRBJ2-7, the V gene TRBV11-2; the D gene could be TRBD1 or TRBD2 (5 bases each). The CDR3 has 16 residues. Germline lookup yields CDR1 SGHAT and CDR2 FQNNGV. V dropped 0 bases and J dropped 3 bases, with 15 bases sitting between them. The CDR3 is CASSLDRTRGLYEQYF. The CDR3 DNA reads TGTGCCAGCAGCTTAGACCGTACTAGGGGTCTCTACGAGCAGTACTTC.

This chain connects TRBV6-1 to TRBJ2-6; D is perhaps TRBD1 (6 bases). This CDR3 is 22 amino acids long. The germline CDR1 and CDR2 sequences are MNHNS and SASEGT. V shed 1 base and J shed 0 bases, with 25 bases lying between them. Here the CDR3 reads CASSEGSDRFRYFYSGANVLTF. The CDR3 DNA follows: TGTGCCAGCAGTGAAGGGAGTGACAGGTTTCGATACTTCTACTCTGGGGCCAACGTCCTGACTTTC.

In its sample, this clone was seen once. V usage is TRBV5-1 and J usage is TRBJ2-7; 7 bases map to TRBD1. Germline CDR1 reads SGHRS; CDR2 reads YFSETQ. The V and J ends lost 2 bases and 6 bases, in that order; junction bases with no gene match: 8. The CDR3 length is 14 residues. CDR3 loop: CASSLQGWNGEQYF. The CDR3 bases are TGCGCCAGCAGCTTACAGGGGTGGAACGGCGAGCAGTACTTC.

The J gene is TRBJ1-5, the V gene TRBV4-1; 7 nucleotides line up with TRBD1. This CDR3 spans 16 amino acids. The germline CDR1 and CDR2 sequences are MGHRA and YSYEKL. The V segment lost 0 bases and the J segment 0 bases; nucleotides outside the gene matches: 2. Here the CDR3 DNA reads TGCGCCAGCAGCCAAGATGAGGGGGCTAGCAATCAGCCCCAGCATTTT. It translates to CASSQDEGASNQPQHF.

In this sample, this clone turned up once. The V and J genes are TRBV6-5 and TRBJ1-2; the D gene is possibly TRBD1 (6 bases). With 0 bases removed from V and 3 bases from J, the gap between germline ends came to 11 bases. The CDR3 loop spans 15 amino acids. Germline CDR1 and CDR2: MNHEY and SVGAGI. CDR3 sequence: CASSYSRAGDYGYTF. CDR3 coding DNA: TGTGCCAGCAGTTACTCGAGGGCAGGGGACTATGGCTACACCTTC.

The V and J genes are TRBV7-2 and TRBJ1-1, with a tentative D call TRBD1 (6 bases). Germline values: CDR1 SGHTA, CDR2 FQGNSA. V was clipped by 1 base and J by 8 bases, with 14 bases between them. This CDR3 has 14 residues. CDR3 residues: CASSLDRVSAEAFF. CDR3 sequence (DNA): TGTGCCAGCAGCTTAGACAGGGTATCGGCCGAAGCTTTCTTT.

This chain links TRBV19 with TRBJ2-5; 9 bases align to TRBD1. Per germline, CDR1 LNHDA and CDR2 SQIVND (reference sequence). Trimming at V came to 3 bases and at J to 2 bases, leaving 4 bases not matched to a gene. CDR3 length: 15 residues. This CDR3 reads CASSMDRGRQETQYF. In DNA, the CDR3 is TGTGCCAGTAGTATGGACAGGGGTCGGCAAGAGACCCAGTACTTC.

The DNA for the CDR3 is TGTGCCAGCCGTGCCAGGGGACTTAACTATGGCTACACCTTC. Translation: CASRARGLNYGYTF. The chain links TRBV27 to TRBJ1-2; D possibly corresponds to TRBD1 (6 bases). V lost 8 bases and J 1 base, leaving 14 bases between the germline ends. The germline CDR1 and CDR2 sequences are MNHEY and SMNVEV (reference sequence). The CDR3 is made up of 14 amino acids.

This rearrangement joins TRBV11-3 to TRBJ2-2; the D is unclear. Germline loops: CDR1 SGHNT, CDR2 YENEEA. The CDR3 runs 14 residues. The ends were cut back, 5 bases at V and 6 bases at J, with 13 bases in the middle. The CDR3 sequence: CASSPGSLAGELFF. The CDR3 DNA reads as TGTGCCAGCAGCCCAGGTAGCTTGGCCGGGGAGCTGTTTTTT.

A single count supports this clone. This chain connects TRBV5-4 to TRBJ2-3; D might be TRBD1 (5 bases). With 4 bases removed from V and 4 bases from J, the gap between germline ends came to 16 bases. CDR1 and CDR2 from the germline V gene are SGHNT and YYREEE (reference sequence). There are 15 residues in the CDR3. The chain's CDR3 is CASSLPPGSPDTQYF. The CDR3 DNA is TGTGCCAGCAGCCTCCCGCCAGGGTCTCCAGATACGCAGTATTTT.

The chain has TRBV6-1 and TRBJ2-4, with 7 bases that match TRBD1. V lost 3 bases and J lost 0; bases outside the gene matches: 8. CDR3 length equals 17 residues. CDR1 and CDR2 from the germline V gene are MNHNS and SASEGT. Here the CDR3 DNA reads TGTGCCAGCAGTGAGGAGACAGGGCCACTAGCCAAAAACATTCAGTACTTC. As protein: CASSEETGPLAKNIQYF.

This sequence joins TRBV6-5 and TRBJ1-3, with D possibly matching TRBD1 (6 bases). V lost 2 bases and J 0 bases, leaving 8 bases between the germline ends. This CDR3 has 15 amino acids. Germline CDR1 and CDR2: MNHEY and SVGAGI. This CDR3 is CASSYKGVSGNTIYF. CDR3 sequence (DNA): TGTGCCAGCAGTTACAAGGGGGTCTCTGGAAACACCATATATTTT.

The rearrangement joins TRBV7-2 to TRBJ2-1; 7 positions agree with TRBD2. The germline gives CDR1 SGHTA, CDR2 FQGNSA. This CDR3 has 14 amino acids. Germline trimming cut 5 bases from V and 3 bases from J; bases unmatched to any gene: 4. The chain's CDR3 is CASSPGLLYNEQFF. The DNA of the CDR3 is TGTGCCAGCAGCCCGGGACTACTCTACAATGAGCAGTTCTTC.

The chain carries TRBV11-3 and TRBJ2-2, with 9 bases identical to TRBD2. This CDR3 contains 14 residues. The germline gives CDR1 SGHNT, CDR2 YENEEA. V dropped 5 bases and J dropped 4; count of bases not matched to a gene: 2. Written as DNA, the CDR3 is TGTGCCAGCAGCGATAGCGGGAGCACCGGGGAGCTGTTTTTT. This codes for CASSDSGSTGELFF.

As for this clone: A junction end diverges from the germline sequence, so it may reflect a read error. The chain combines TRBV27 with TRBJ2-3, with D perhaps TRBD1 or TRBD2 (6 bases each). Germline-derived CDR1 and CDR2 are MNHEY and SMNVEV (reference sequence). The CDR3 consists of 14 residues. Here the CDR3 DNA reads TGCGCCAGCAGTTTTAATCGGGGGCTTGATACGCAGTATTTT. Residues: CASSFNRGLDTQYF.

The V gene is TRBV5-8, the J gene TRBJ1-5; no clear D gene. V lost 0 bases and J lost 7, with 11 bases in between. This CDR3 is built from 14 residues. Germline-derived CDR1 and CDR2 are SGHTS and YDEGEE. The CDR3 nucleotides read TGTGCCAGCAGCTTGGAAGTAGGGAGGCAGCCCCAGCATTTT. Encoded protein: CASSLEVGRQPQHF. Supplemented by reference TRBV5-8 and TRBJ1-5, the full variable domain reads EAGVTQSPTHLIKTRGQQATLRCSPISGHTSVYWYQQALGLGLQFLLWYDEGEERNRGNFPPRFSGRQFPNYSSELNVNALELEDSALYLCASSLEVGRQPQHFGDGTRLSIL.

As DNA, the CDR3 is TGTGCCAGCAGTTTGGCCTCACTAGCGGGGGGCTCCTACAATGAGCAGTTCTTC. Its translation: CASSLASLAGGSYNEQFF. This sequence joins TRBV28 and TRBJ2-1; 12 bases match TRBD2. The J segment lost 0 bases and the V segment lost 3 bases, leaving 6 bases of the junction unmatched. This CDR3 comprises 18 residues. Germline V gene data show CDR1 as MDHEN and CDR2 as SYDVKM.

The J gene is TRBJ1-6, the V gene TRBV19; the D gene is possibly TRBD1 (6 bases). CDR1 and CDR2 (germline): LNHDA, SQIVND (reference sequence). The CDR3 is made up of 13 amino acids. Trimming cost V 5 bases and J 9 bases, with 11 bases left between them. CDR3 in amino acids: CASSDFRGSPLHF. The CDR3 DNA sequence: TGTGCCAGTAGTGATTTCAGGGGTTCACCCCTCCACTTT.

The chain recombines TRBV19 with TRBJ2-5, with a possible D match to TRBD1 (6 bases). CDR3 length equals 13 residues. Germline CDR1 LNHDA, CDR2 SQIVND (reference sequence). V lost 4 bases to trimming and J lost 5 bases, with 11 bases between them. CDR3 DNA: TGTGCCAGTAGTACGACAGGCAGTGAGACCCAGTACTTC. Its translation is CASSTTGSETQYF.

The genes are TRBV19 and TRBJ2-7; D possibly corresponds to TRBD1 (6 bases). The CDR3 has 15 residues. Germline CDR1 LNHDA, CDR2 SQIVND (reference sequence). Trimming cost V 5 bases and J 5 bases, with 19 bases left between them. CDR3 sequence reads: CASSPKWGRVDEQYF. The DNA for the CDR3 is TGTGCCAGTAGTCCAAAGTGGGGGCGCGTGGACGAGCAGTACTTC.